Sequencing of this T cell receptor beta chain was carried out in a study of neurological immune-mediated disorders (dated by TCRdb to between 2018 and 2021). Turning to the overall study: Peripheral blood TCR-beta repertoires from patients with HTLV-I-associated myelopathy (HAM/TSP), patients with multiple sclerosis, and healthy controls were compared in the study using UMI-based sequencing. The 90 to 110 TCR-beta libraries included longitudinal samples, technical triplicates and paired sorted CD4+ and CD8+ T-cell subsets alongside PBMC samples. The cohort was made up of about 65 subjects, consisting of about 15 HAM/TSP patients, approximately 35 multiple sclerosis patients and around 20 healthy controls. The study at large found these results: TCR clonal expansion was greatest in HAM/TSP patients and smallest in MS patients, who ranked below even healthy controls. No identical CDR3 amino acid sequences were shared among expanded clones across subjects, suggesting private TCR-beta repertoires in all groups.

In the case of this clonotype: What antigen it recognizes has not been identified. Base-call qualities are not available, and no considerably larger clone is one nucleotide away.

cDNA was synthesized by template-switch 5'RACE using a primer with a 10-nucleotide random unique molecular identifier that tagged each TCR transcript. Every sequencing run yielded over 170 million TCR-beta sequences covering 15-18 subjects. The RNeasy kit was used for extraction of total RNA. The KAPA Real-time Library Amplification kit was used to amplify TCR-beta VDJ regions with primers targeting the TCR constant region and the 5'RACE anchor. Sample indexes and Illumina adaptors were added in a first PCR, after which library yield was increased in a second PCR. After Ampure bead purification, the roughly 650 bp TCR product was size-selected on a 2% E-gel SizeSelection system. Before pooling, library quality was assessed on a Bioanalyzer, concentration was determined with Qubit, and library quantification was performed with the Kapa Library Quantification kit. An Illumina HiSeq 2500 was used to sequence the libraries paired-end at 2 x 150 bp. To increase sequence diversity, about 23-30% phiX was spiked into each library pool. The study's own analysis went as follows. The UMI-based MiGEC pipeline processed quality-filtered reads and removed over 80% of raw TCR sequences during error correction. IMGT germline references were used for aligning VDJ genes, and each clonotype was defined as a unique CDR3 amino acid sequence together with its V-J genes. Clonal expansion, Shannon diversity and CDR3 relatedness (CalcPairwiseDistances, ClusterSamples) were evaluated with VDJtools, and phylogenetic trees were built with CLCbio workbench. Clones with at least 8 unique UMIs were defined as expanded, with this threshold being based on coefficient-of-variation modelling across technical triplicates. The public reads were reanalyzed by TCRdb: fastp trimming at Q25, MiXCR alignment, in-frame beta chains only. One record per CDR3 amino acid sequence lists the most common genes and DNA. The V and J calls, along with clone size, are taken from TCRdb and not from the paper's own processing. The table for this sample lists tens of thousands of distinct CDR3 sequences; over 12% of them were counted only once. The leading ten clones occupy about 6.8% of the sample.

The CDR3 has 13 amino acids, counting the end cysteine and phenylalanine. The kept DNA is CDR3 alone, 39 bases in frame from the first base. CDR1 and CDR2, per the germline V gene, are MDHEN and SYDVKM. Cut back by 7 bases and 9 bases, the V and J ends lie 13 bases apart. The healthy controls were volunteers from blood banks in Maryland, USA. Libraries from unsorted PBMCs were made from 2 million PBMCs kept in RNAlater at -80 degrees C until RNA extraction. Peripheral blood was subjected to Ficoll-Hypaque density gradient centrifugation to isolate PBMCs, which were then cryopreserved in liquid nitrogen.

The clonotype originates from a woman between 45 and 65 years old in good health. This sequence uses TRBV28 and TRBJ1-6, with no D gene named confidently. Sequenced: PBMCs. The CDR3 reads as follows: CASMSFLGSPLHF. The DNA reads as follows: TGTGCCAGCATGAGCTTCCTTGGTTCACCCCTCCACTTT.